The 21 T cell receptor beta chains presented below share a single source sample, sequenced in a study of T cell responses to AZD1222 COVID-19 vaccine. Profiling relied on immunoSEQ multiplex PCR, and the TCRdb table lists in-frame clones only, not all of them. The profile shows just under 90,000 clones, just over 85% of them singletons. Sequencing used peripheral blood, obtained on day 0 of MenACWY control vaccination. The receptors were gathered from an adult in good health.

V usage is TRBV7-2 and J usage is TRBJ1-1; D is uncertain. In germline, CDR1 is SGHTA, CDR2 FQGNSA. Between the trimmed V and J ends, which lost 1 base and 0 bases, there was a span of 9 bases. This CDR3 is 15 amino acids long. In DNA form, the CDR3 reads TGTGCCAGCAGCTTAGAGCCGGGGATGAACACTGAAGCTTTCTTT. Translating gives CASSLEPGMNTEAFF.

V usage is TRBV3-1 (or the pseudogene TRBV3-2) and J usage is TRBJ1-1; D is unresolved. This CDR3 has 14 residues. CDR1 is LGHDT and CDR2 is YNNKEL in the germline V gene (reference sequence). Trimming removed 0 bases at V and 5 bases at J, with 10 bases between. For the CDR3, the DNA is TGTGCCAGCAGCCAAGAGAAGGGTCTGACTGAAGCTTTCTTT. Translated, it gives CASSQEKGLTEAFF.

V usage is TRBV7-2 and J usage is TRBJ2-7; D tentatively fits TRBD1 or TRBD2 (6 bases each). The CDR3 consists of 16 residues. In germline, CDR1 is SGHTA, CDR2 FQGNSA. The V end was cut by 5 bases, the J end by 2 bases, with 19 bases between. CDR3 sequence: CASSPQGGPVTYEQYF. CDR3 sequence (DNA): TGTGCCAGCAGCCCCCAAGGGGGGCCGGTAACCTACGAGCAGTACTTC.

The V gene is TRBV19, the J gene TRBJ1-2; no clear D gene. CDR1 and CDR2 (germline): LNHDA, SQIVND (reference sequence). V was trimmed by 3 bases and J by 3 bases, leaving 8 bases between them. This CDR3 is built from 13 residues. The CDR3 loop reads CASSIRGYYGYTF. CDR3 DNA sequence: TGTGCCAGTAGTATTCGGGGTTACTATGGCTACACCTTC.

The chain links TRBV9 to TRBJ1-2; a weak D match, TRBD1 (6 bases). Germline CDR1 SGDLS, CDR2 YYNGEE. Trimming shortened V by 8 bases and J by 0 bases, and 17 bases separated the two germline ends. The CDR3 is 15 residues long. CDR3 residues: CASTSGTIANYGYTF. CDR3 in DNA: TGTGCCAGTACCTCCGGGACAATAGCTAACTATGGCTACACCTTC.

The J gene is TRBJ1-4, the V gene TRBV27; 8 nucleotides match TRBD1. This CDR3 is built from 14 residues. V shed 5 bases and J 5 bases; nucleotides not matched to a gene: 4. Germline V lookup: CDR1 MNHEY, CDR2 SMNVEV (reference sequence). CDR3 sequence reads: CASSGQGVNEKLFF. The CDR3 DNA reads TGTGCCAGCAGTGGACAGGGAGTAAATGAAAAACTGTTTTTT.

This chain joins TRBV19 and TRBJ2-2; 8 nucleotides line up with TRBD1. Germline values: CDR1 LNHDA, CDR2 SQIVND (reference sequence). The ends lost 1 base at V and 7 bases at J; junction bases unmatched: 8. The CDR3 length is 16 residues. CDR3 DNA: TGTGCCAGTAGTATAGGCGCAGGGGGCTCGTTCGGGGAGCTGTTTTTT. This encodes CASSIGAGGSFGELFF.

This clone was counted between two and nine times. The rearrangement links TRBV2 to TRBJ2-4, with 13 bases identical to TRBD2. Germline V CDR1 and CDR2: SNHLY, FYNNEI. The J segment lost 9 bases and the V segment lost 6 bases, leaving 5 bases of the junction unmatched. The CDR3 has 14 residues. The CDR3 loop reads CASRTSGGLSIQYF. The CDR3 DNA follows: TGTGCCAGCAGGACTAGCGGGGGGTTGAGCATTCAGTACTTC.

This clone turned up a few times. This chain links TRBV10-3 with TRBJ1-5; D gene ambiguous. V dropped 4 bases and J dropped 0 bases, with 4 bases sitting between them. Looked up from germline, CDR1 is ENHRY and CDR2 is SYGVKD. The CDR3 extends over 13 amino acids. The CDR3 sequence is CAISVDSNQPQHF. The CDR3 DNA reads as TGTGCCATCAGTGTAGATAGCAATCAGCCCCAGCATTTT.

DNA for the CDR3: TGCAGCGGGCAGAGGGCACCATCGAACACTGAAGCTTTCTTT. Translation: CSGQRAPSNTEAFF. The chain couples TRBV29-1 to TRBJ1-1; D uncertain. The CDR3 runs to 14 residues. Germline CDR1 reads SQVTM; CDR2 reads ANQGSEA. Trimming stripped 7 bases from V and 1 base from J, with 16 bases between.

This chain links TRBV28 with TRBJ1-1; D is unresolved. CDR3 length: 14 residues. CDR1 is MDHEN and CDR2 is SYDVKM in the germline V gene. V was shortened by 3 bases and J by 5 bases, with 13 bases between the two germline ends. The CDR3 spells CASSFLGPRTEAFF. In DNA, the CDR3 is TGTGCCAGCAGTTTTTTAGGCCCGAGGACTGAAGCTTTCTTT.

This chain connects TRBV2 to TRBJ2-2; D is ambiguous. Trimming removed 2 bases at V and 7 bases at J, with 11 bases between. CDR1 and CDR2 from the germline V gene are SNHLY and FYNNEI. The CDR3 is 14 residues long. CDR3 coding DNA: TGTGCCAGCAGTGAACTGGGGATCAGCGGGGAGCTGTTTTTT. This translates into CASSELGISGELFF.

The CDR3 bases are TGTGCCAGCAGGAGACTAGCGGGGGCGGATACGCAGTATTTT. Translated, it gives CASRRLAGADTQYF. The chain uses TRBV2 and TRBJ2-3; TRBD2 matches at 12 bases. Germline trimming cut 6 bases from V and 6 bases from J; bases unmatched to any gene: 4. Germline-derived CDR1 and CDR2 are SNHLY and FYNNEI. CDR3 length: 14 residues.

The chain couples TRBV4-1 to TRBJ1-5; D unresolved. Germline CDR1 and CDR2: MGHRA and YSYEKL. The CDR3 consists of 15 residues. With 2 bases removed from V and 0 bases from J, the gap between germline ends came to 8 bases. The CDR3 loop is CASSQRENSNQPQHF. CDR3 coding DNA: TGCGCCAGCAGCCAAAGGGAAAATAGCAATCAGCCCCAGCATTTT.

CDR3 in amino acids: CASTRGTNEKLFF. The DNA for the CDR3 is TGTGCCAGCACGAGAGGGACTAATGAAAAACTGTTTTTT. The rearrangement links TRBV2 to TRBJ1-4; D not resolved. The CDR3 extends over 13 amino acids. Deletions cut 7 bases from V and 2 bases from J, with 8 bases between. Germline V gives CDR1 SNHLY, CDR2 FYNNEI.

The chain carries TRBV6-5 and TRBJ1-1; 7 bases are a match to TRBD1. The CDR3 contains 14 residues. Germline V gene data show CDR1 as MNHEY and CDR2 as SVGAGI. Trimming removed 6 bases from V and 3 bases from J; junction bases left unmatched: 7. CDR3 loop: CASRRGTVDTEAFF. DNA of the CDR3: TGTGCCAGCAGGAGAGGGACAGTTGACACTGAAGCTTTCTTT.

CDR3 in DNA: TGTGCCAGCAGCTTAAGGAGGGAGAACACTGAAGCTTTCTTT. Its protein is CASSLRRENTEAFF. The chain combines TRBV11-1 with TRBJ1-1; D is unresolved. From germline, CDR1 is SGHAT and CDR2 FQDESV (reference sequence). The length of the CDR3 is 14 residues. The V end lost 2 bases, the J end lost 1 base, and 8 bases lay between the germline ends.

This clone was observed a single time. CDR3 bases: TGTGCCAGCAGCTTAAGGGGTCGGAGGGCTAGCGGGGGGGACAATGAGCAGTTCTTC. Amino acid sequence: CASSLRGRRASGGDNEQFF. The V gene is TRBV11-3, the J gene TRBJ2-1; 12 bases map to TRBD2. Germline CDR1 and CDR2: SGHNT and YENEEA. V lost 2 bases and J lost 5; bases outside the gene matches: 13. CDR3 length: 19 residues.

The chain combines TRBV18 with TRBJ2-2; the D is unclear. V lost 2 bases, J lost 0 bases, and 10 bases lay in between. The CDR3 totals 16 residues. The germline CDR1 and CDR2 sequences are KGHSH and LQKENI. The CDR3 loop is CASSPVQITNTGELFF. In DNA, the CDR3 is TGTGCCAGCTCACCAGTACAGATAACGAACACCGGGGAGCTGTTTTTT.

This rearrangement joins TRBV15 to TRBJ2-1; D possibly corresponds to TRBD1 (5 bases). This CDR3 has 13 amino acids. V lost 5 bases and J lost 4, with 9 bases in between. Germline V gene lookup returns CDR1 LNHNV and CDR2 YYDKDF (reference sequence). CDR3 nucleotide sequence: TGTGCCACCAGCTGGCGACAGTACAATGAGCAGTTCTTC. Its protein product is CATSWRQYNEQFF.

CDR3 residues: CASSHLLNNGGKGEQFF. The CDR3 nucleotides are TGTGCCAGCAGCCACCTCCTCAATAACGGGGGGAAGGGTGAGCAGTTCTTC. V usage is TRBV3-1 (or the pseudogene TRBV3-2) and J usage is TRBJ2-1, with 7 bases that match TRBD2. The CDR3 is 17 amino acids. The germline V gene has CDR1 LGHDT and CDR2 YNNKEL (reference sequence). Trimming at V came to 3 bases and at J to 9 bases, leaving 17 bases not matched to a gene.